The 24 T cell receptor beta chains given below trace back to one sample, sequenced in a study of Tregs in tolerant kidney transplant recipients. Assay: immunoSEQ multiplex PCR; the TCRdb copy retains only in-frame clones and omits some. The table records 75,000 to 100,000 clones, under 95% of them present only once. The nonmyeloablative bone marrow transplants came from related graft donors, with transient mixed chimerism. This specimen consisted of CD4+ T cells from blood (PBMCs), obtained 12 months after the transplant. The receptors originated from a human patient who received a combined kidney and bone marrow transplant. Some T cells may be supplied by the graft donor.

The V gene is TRBV6-1, the J gene TRBJ1-5; tentatively, D is TRBD1 (5 bases). The germline V gene has CDR1 MNHNS and CDR2 SASEGT. Trimming left V 5 bases short and J 7 bases short, with 12 bases between. The CDR3 has 13 residues. CDR3 coding DNA: TGTGCCAGCAGTTATAGGTCAGGGCAGCCCCAGCATTTT. Translated, it gives CASSYRSGQPQHF.

The chain links TRBV27 to TRBJ2-7, with TRBD2 identical over 11 bases. Germline loops: CDR1 MNHEY, CDR2 SMNVEV (reference sequence). This CDR3 has 14 amino acids. With V trimmed by 5 bases and J by 3 bases, 3 bases remained unmatched. The DNA of the CDR3 is TGTGCCAGCAGTCGACTAGCGGGAAACTACGAGCAGTACTTC. This translates into CASSRLAGNYEQYF.

Comments on this clone: One end of the junction fails to match germline, which may point to a read error. The identical CDR3 is also encoded by other nucleotide sequences in the sample. The rearrangement uses TRBV6-5 and TRBJ1-6, with D possibly matching TRBD1 (5 bases). The germline V gene encodes CDR1 MNHEY and CDR2 SVGAGI. This CDR3 spans 15 amino acids. CDR3 DNA: TGTGCCAGCAGTCACCCGGGGAGGGGATATTCCCCCCTCCACTTT. The encoded protein is CASSHPGRGYSPLHF.

The chain carries TRBV5-4 and TRBJ2-5; TRBD2 matches at 9 bases. The end of the DNA aligns better with TRBJ2-7, so the J call may be wrong. The length of the CDR3 is 16 residues. The germline V gene encodes CDR1 SGHNT and CDR2 YYREEE (reference sequence). The CDR3 sequence is CASSLLGGRASYEQYF. The DNA for the CDR3 is TGTGCCAGCAGCTTGCTCGGCGGGAGGGCCTCCTACGAGCAGTACTTC.

A single count supports this clone. The V call is TRBV4-3, the J call TRBJ2-1, with a tentative D call TRBD2 (5 bases). The CDR3 has 18 residues. Germline values: CDR1 LGHNA, CDR2 YSLEER. V was pared by 0 bases and J by 7 bases, with 22 bases between. The CDR3 protein is CASSQEPTGEGLWNEQFF. The CDR3 coding sequence is TGCGCCAGCAGCCAAGAGCCGACTGGAGAGGGCTTATGGAATGAGCAGTTCTTC.

The V gene is TRBV11-3, the J gene TRBJ2-1, with a weak D call TRBD2 (5 bases). Germline V gives CDR1 SGHNT, CDR2 YENEEA. Trimming took off 4 bases at V and 3 bases at J, with 13 bases between the two ends. The CDR3 contains 15 residues. The CDR3 region has the DNA TGTGCCAGCAGCTCCCGGACTTCCGACTACAATGAGCAGTTCTTC. Translated: CASSSRTSDYNEQFF.

The chain links TRBV30 to TRBJ1-2; D may be TRBD1 (6 bases). The CDR3 is 15 amino acids. The germline gives CDR1 GTSNPN, CDR2 SVGIG (reference sequence). The germline V and J ends were trimmed by 4 bases and 3 bases, with 18 bases remaining between them. CDR3 protein: CAWIGGQGRHYGYTF. CDR3 DNA sequence: TGTGCCTGGATAGGGGGTCAGGGGCGGCACTATGGCTACACCTTC.

The rearrangement uses TRBV5-6 and TRBJ2-2; 7 bases map to TRBD1. V gave up 4 bases and J gave up 7 bases; unmatched junction bases: 10. CDR1 SGHDT and CDR2 YYEEEE come from the germline V gene. This CDR3 is built from 15 residues. The CDR3 sequence: CASSPRQGVDGELFF. For the CDR3, the DNA is TGTGCCAGCAGCCCAAGGCAGGGGGTTGACGGGGAGCTGTTTTTT.

The V and J genes are TRBV12-5 and TRBJ1-6, with 7 bases that match TRBD1. V dropped 3 bases and J dropped 11; count of bases not matched to a gene: 4. CDR3 size: 13 residues. Germline V gene sequence: CDR1 LGHNT, CDR2 FRNRAP. This chain's CDR3 is CASGFEQGTPLHF. CDR3 in DNA: TGTGCTAGTGGTTTTGAACAGGGGACACCCCTCCACTTT.

The chain employs TRBV7-9 and TRBJ2-5; TRBD2 is a possible D gene (7 bases). The last part of the DNA fits TRBJ2-7 better; the J call may be wrong. This CDR3 spans 17 amino acids. The germline V gene encodes CDR1 SEHNR and CDR2 FQNEAQ (reference sequence). The CDR3 nucleotides read TGTGCCAGCAGCACATGGGTAGGGGGGGTAGGGTCCTACGAGCAGTACTTC. It is translated as CASSTWVGGVGSYEQYF.

The V and J genes are TRBV6-6 and TRBJ2-5; maybe TRBD1 (6 bases). The CDR3 has 14 amino acids. V gave up 6 bases and J gave up 2 bases, with 13 bases separating them. The V gene's germline CDR1 is MNHNY and CDR2 SVGAGI (reference sequence). For the CDR3, the DNA is TGTGCCAGCAGATATACAGGGAAGCAAGAGACCCAGTACTTC. Translating it yields CASRYTGKQETQYF.

This chain connects TRBV11-3 to TRBJ2-7; 11 bases fit TRBD2. Germline values: CDR1 SGHNT, CDR2 YENEEA. The CDR3 spans 19 residues. V was clipped by 2 bases and J by 1 base; unmatched bases: 13. CDR3 sequence reads: CASSLNWGSGRASSYEQYF. The CDR3 DNA is TGTGCCAGCAGCTTAAATTGGGGTAGCGGGAGGGCTTCATCCTACGAGCAGTACTTC.

This sequence joins TRBV7-7 and TRBJ2-2; the match to TRBD1 covers 7 bases. The V segment lost 6 bases and the J segment 1 base; nucleotides outside the gene matches: 5. Per the germline V gene, CDR1 is SSHAT and CDR2 is FNYEAQ (reference sequence). This CDR3 has 15 residues. The CDR3 DNA follows: TGTGCCAGCAGAAAGACAGGGTTGAACACCGGGGAGCTGTTTTTT. The encoded protein is CASRKTGLNTGELFF.

The chain combines TRBV29-1 with TRBJ2-1; TRBD2 matches 15 bases. J lost 10 bases, V lost 5 bases, and 6 bases had no gene match. Germline V gives CDR1 SQVTM, CDR2 ANQGSEA. The CDR3 is made up of 14 amino acids. CDR3 sequence: CSVRTSGGAVEQFF. The CDR3 DNA sequence: TGCAGCGTTAGGACTAGCGGGGGGGCCGTAGAGCAGTTCTTC.

The table lists this clone with a count of one. The chain carries TRBV5-4 and TRBJ2-7; D is perhaps TRBD1 (5 bases). Germline V gives CDR1 SGHNT, CDR2 YYREEE (reference sequence). V was pared by 5 bases and J by 2 bases, with 20 bases between. The CDR3 totals 16 residues. The chain's CDR3 is CASRRWGQGPPYEQYF. For the CDR3, the DNA is TGTGCCAGCAGGCGTTGGGGCCAGGGTCCCCCCTACGAGCAGTACTTC.

This chain joins TRBV5-1 and TRBJ2-7; 12 bases map to TRBD2. J was trimmed by 7 bases and V by 0 bases; bases with no gene match: 11. The germline V gene has CDR1 SGHRS and CDR2 YFSETQ. The CDR3 covers 17 residues. CDR3 loop: CASSLVLAGGPPREQYF. The CDR3 bases are TGCGCCAGCAGCTTGGTGCTAGCGGGAGGGCCGCCGAGGGAGCAGTACTTC. Combining the CDR3 with reference TRBV5-1 and TRBJ2-7 gives the whole variable domain KAGVTQTPRYLIKTRGQQVTLSCSPISGHRSVSWYQQTPGQGLQFLFEYFSETQRNKGNFPGRFSGRQFSNSRSEMNVSTLELGDSALYLCASSLVLAGGPPREQYFGPGTRLTVT.

The V call is TRBV5-1, the J call TRBJ2-5, with 13 bases matching TRBD2. Trimming at V came to 4 bases and at J to 3 bases, leaving 3 bases not matched to a gene. There are 15 residues in the CDR3. CDR1 is SGHRS and CDR2 is YFSETQ in the germline V gene. The CDR3 DNA reads TGCGCCAGCAGCCCCGGACTAGCGGGAGAAGAGACCCAGTACTTC. It specifies CASSPGLAGEETQYF.

The chain employs TRBV19 and TRBJ2-2; no firm D call. V was trimmed by 5 bases and J by 1 base, leaving 11 bases between them. The CDR3 extends over 15 amino acids. The germline CDR1 and CDR2 sequences are LNHDA and SQIVND (reference sequence). CDR3 in amino acids: CASSRRSENTGELFF. The CDR3 DNA is TGTGCCAGTAGTCGGCGCAGCGAGAACACCGGGGAGCTGTTTTTT.

The chain links TRBV5-5 to TRBJ1-3; D gene unclear. Germline assignment: CDR1 SGHKS and CDR2 YYEKEE (reference sequence). Trimming pared 4 bases from V and 3 bases from J, leaving 8 bases between. The CDR3 covers 13 residues. The CDR3 sequence: CASSQNSGNTIYF. The CDR3 DNA follows: TGTGCCAGCAGCCAAAACAGTGGAAACACCATATATTTT.

The CDR3 spells CASSRDGTVNTEAFF. CDR3 DNA sequence: TGTGCCAGCTCACGAGACGGGACAGTGAACACTGAAGCTTTCTTT. This sequence joins TRBV18 and TRBJ1-1; 7 positions match TRBD1. This CDR3 has 15 amino acids. In germline, CDR1 is KGHSH, CDR2 LQKENI. V lost 4 bases and J lost 0; bases outside the gene matches: 5. The full variable domain, in which reference TRBV18 and TRBJ1-1 provide the parts outside the CDR3, is NAGVMQNPRHLVRRRGQEARLRCSPMKGHSHVYWYRQLPEEGLKFMVYLQKENIIDESGMPKERFSAEFPKEGPSILRIQQVVRGDSAAYFCASSRDGTVNTEAFFGQGTRLTVV.

The table lists this clone with a count of one. The chain carries TRBV5-1 and TRBJ2-2; TRBD1 agrees at 9 bases. The CDR3 loop spans 18 amino acids. Trimming took 2 bases from V and 1 from J; bases not matched to a gene: 9. Germline values: CDR1 SGHRS, CDR2 YFSETQ. The CDR3, as DNA: TGCGCCAGCAGCTTTTCGCCCGGGACAGGGAGGAACACCGGGGAGCTGTTTTTT. It specifies CASSFSPGTGRNTGELFF.

This chain uses TRBV27 with TRBJ2-5, with a possible D match to TRBD2 (6 bases). The CDR3 covers 14 residues. V shed 5 bases and J shed 5 bases, with 15 bases lying between them. Germline loops: CDR1 MNHEY, CDR2 SMNVEV (reference sequence). CDR3 protein: CASSTTGGIETQYF. In nucleotides, the CDR3 is TGTGCCAGCAGTACCACTGGGGGGATCGAGACCCAGTACTTC.

A single count supports this clone. The chain links TRBV5-4 to TRBJ2-7, with D perhaps TRBD2 (6 bases). The CDR3 runs 12 residues. The V end was cut by 4 bases, the J end by 6 bases, with 11 bases between. In germline, CDR1 is SGHNT, CDR2 YYREEE (reference sequence). CDR3 residues: CASSVDYLEQYF. The CDR3 bases are TGTGCCAGCAGCGTGGACTACCTCGAGCAGTACTTC.

This clone was seen a handful of times. The chain combines TRBV30 with TRBJ1-2; tentative D call: TRBD1 (6 bases). This CDR3 has 13 residues. Germline CDR1 reads GTSNPN; CDR2 reads SVGIG (reference sequence). V gave up 2 bases and J gave up 4 bases, with 11 bases separating them. CDR3 DNA sequence: TGTGCCTGGAGTTTAGGGGACACCTATGGCTACACCTTC. Residues: CAWSLGDTYGYTF.